This TCR beta chain is from a study of response to subunit inactivated influenza vaccine listed by TCRdb under 2018. Study-level background: Deep quantitative T cell receptor repertoire profiling was used in the study to track responses to a trivalent subunit inactivated influenza vaccine. Points the paper makes about the study in general: The authors suggested that each seasonal influenza vaccination may recruit only a limited number of new T cells.

Receptor libraries were prepared by RT-PCR. Instrument used: Illumina HiSeq 2500. TCRdb ran its own pipeline on the public reads, namely fastp trimming at Q25 and MiXCR clone calling, and kept in-frame beta chains. Identical CDR3 protein sequences are pooled into one entry, listed with their most common genes and DNA. In all, the sample holds over 150,000 distinct CDR3 sequences, and 13% to 15% of those were seen once. The ten most abundant clones make up 26% of the sample. Concerning this clonotype: Its target antigen remains unknown. The sample holds no much larger clone one base away, and base qualities are not on file.

The CDR1 and CDR2 encoded by the germline V gene are MRHNA and SNTAGT. Spanning cysteine to phenylalanine, the CDR3 consists of 18 amino acids. Of all the DNA, just the CDR3 is kept, 54 bases in frame from base 1. For this chain, trimming is 11 bases at the V end and 3 bases at the J end, and the number of junction bases without a gene match is 19. This receptor chain uses TRBV6-4 and TRBJ2-2; TRBD2 matches 9 bases in the middle. This specimen consisted of CD8+ T cells sorted from PBMCs, obtained around 5 days after vaccination. The sequence was collected from a man in his forties or fifties who received an inactivated influenza vaccine. Donor details come from another sample of the same person, matched by shared clones. The CDR3 reads CALCLMPAGGSDTGELFF. At the DNA level, the sequence is TGTGCCCTCTGCTTAATGCCAGCGGGAGGTTCGGACACCGGGGAGCTGTTTTTT.